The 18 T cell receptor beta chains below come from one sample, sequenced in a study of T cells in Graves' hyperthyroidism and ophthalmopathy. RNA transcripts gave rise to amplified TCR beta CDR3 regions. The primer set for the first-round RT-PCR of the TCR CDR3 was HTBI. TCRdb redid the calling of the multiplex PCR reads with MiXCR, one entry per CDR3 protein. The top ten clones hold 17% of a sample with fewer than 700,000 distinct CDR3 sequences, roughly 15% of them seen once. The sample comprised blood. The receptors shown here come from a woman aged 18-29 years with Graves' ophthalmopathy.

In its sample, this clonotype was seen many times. The CDR3 coding sequence is TGTGCCAGCAGTTTACCCGCGGACAGGGCGGACAGTCGGGAAGAGACCCAGTACTTC. It specifies CASSLPADRADSREETQYF. The rearrangement joins TRBV28 to TRBJ2-5; 8 bases align to TRBD1. This CDR3 spans 19 amino acids. Looked up from germline, CDR1 is MDHEN and CDR2 is SYDVKM. V lost 2 bases and J lost 3; bases outside the gene matches: 17.

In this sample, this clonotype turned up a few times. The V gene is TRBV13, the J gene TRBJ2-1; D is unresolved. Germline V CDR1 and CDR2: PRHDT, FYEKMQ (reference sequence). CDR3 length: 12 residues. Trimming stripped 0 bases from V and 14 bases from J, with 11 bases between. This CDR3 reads CASSLGRTVEFF. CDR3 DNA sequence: TGTGCCAGCAGCTTAGGCAGAACAGTTGAGTTCTTC.

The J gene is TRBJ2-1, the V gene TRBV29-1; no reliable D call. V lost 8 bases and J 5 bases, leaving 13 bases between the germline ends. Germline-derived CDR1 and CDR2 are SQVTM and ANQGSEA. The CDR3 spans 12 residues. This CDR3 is CSPLVLDNEQFF. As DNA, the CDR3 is TGCAGCCCCTTAGTACTTGACAATGAGCAGTTCTTC.

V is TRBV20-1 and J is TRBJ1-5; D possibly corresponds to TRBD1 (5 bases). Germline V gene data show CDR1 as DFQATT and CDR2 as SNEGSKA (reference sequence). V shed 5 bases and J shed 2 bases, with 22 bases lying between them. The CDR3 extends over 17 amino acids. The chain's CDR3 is CSAHTPRGARGNQPQHF. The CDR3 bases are TGCAGTGCTCATACTCCTCGCGGGGCGCGCGGCAATCAGCCCCAGCATTTT.

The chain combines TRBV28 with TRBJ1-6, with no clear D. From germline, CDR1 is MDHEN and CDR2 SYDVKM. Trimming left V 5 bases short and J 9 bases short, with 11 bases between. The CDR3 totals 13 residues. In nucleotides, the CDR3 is TGTGCCAGCAGTGGGAGGGAAGGTTCACCCCTCCACTTT. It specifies CASSGREGSPLHF.

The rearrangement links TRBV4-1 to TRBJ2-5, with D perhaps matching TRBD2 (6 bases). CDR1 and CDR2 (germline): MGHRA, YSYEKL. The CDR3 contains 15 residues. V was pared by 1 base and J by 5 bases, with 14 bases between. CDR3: CASSQVLGSGETQYF. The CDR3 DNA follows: TGCGCCAGCAGCCAAGTTCTTGGTAGCGGTGAGACCCAGTACTTC.

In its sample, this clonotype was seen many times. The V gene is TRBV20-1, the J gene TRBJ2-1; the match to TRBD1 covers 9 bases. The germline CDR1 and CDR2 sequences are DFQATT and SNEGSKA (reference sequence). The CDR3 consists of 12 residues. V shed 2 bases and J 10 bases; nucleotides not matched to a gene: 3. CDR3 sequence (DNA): TGCAGTGCTAGAAGGGACAGGGAGGAGCAGTTCTTC. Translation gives CSARRDREEQFF.

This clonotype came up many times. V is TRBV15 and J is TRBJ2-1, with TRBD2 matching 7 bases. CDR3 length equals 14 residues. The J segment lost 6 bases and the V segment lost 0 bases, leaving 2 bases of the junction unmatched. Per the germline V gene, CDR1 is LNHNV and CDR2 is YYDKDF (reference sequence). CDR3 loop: CATSRELARNEQFF. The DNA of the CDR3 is TGTGCCACCAGCAGAGAACTAGCGCGCAATGAGCAGTTCTTC.

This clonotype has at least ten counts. The CDR3 nucleotides are TGTGCCAGCAGTTTAACGGCCCATGTCGGCGGGGAGCTGTTTTTT. Its translation is CASSLTAHVGGELFF. The gene calls are TRBV28 and TRBJ2-2; D is undetermined. The CDR3 runs to 15 residues. Deletions cut 2 bases from V and 7 bases from J, with 14 bases between. CDR1 MDHEN and CDR2 SYDVKM come from the germline V gene.

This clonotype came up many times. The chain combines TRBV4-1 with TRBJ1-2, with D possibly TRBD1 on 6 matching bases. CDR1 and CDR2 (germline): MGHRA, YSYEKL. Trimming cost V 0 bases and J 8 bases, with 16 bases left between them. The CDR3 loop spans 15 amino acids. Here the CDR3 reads CASSQEALQGWGYTF. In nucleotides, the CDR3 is TGCGCCAGCAGCCAAGAGGCACTACAGGGCTGGGGCTACACCTTC.

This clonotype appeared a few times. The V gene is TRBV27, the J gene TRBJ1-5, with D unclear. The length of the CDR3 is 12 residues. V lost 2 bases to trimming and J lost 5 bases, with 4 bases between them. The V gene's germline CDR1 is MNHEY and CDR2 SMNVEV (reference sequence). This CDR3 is CASSLNDQPQHF. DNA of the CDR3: TGTGCCAGCAGTTTAAACGATCAGCCCCAGCATTTT.

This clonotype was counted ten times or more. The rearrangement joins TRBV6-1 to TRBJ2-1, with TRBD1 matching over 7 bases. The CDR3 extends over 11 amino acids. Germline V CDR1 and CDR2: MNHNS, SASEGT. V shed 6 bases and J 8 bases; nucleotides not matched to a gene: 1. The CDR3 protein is CASRTGYEQFF. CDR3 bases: TGTGCCAGCAGGACAGGGTATGAGCAGTTCTTC.

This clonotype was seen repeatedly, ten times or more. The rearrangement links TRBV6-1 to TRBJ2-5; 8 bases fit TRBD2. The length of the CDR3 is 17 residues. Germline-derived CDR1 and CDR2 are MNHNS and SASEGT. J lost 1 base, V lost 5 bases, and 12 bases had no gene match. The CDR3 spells CASSSGRGASGQETQYF. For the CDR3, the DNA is TGTGCCAGCAGTTCCGGGAGGGGGGCTAGCGGCCAAGAGACCCAGTACTTC.

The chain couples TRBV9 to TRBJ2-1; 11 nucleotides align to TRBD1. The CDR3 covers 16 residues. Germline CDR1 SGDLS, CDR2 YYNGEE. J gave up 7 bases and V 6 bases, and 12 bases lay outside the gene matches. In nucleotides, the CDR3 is TGTGCCAGCACCCTCTGGTCGGGACAGGGGGTGAATGAGCAGTTCTTC. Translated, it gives CASTLWSGQGVNEQFF.

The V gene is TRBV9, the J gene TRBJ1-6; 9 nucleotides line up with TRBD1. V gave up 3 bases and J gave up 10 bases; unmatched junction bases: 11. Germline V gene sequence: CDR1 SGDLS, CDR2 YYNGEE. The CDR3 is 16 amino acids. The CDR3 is CASSARTGEGTSPLHF. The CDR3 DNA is TGTGCCAGCAGCGCACGGACAGGGGAAGGGACCTCACCCCTCCACTTT.

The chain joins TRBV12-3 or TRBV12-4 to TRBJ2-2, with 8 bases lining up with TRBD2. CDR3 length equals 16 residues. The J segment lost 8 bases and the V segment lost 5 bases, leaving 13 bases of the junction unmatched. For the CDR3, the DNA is TGTGCCAGCAGTCACGCGGGAGGTTCCCTGGGTGGGGAGCTGTTTTTT. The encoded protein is CASSHAGGSLGGELFF.

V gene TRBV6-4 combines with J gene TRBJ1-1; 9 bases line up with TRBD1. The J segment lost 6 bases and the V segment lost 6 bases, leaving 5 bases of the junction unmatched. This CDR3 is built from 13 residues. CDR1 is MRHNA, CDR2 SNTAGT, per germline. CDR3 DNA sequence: TGTGCCAGCAGGGAGACAGGGGGTTCTGAAGCTTTCTTT. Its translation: CASRETGGSEAFF.

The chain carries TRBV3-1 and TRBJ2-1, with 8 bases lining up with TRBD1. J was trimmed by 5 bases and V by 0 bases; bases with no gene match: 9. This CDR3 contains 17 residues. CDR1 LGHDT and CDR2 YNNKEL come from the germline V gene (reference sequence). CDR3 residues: CASSQEWGTGKNNEQFF. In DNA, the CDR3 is TGTGCCAGCAGCCAAGAATGGGGGACAGGAAAGAACAATGAGCAGTTCTTC.